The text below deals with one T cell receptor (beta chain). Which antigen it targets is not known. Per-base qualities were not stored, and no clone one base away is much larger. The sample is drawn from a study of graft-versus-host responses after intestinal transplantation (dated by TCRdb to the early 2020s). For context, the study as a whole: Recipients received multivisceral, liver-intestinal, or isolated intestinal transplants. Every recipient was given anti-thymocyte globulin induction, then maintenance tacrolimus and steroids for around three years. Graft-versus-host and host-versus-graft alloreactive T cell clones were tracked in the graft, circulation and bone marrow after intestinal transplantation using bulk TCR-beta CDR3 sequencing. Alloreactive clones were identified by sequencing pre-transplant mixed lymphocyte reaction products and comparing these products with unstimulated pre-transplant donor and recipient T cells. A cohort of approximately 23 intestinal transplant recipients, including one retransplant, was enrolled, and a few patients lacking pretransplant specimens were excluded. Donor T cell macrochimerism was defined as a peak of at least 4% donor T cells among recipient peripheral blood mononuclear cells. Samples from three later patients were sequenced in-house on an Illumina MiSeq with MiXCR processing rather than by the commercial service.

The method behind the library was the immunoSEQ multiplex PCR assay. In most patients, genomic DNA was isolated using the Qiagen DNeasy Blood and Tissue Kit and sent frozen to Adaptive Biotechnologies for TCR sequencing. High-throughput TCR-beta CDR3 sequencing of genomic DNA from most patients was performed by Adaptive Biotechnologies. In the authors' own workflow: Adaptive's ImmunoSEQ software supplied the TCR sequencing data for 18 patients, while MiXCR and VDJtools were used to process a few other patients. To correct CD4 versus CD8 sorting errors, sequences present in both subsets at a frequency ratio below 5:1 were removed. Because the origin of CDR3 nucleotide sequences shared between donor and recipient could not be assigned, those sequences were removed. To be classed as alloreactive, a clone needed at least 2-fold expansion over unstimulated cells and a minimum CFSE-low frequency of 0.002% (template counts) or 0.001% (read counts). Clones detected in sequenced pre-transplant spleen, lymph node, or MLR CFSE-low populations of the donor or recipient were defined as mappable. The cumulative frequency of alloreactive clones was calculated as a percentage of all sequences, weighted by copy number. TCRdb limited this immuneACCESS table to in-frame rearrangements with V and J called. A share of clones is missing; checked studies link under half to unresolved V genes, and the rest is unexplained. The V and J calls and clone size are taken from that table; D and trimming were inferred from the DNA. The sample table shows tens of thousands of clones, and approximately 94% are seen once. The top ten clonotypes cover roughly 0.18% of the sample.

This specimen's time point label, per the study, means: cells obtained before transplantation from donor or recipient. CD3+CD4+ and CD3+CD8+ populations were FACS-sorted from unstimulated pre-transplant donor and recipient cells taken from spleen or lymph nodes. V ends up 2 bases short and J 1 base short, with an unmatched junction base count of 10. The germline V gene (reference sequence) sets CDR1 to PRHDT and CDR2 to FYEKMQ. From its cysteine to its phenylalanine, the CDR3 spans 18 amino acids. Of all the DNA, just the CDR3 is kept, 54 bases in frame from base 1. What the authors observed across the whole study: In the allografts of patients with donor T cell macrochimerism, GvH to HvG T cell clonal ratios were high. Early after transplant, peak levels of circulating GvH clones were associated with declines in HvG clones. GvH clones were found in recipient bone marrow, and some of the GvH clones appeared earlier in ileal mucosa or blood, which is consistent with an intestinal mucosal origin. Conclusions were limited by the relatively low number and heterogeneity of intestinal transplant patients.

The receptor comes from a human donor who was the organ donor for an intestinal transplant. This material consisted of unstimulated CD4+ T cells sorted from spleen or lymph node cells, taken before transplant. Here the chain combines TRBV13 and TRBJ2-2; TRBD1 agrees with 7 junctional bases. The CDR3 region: CASSLYRGRRLNTGELFF. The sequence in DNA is TGTGCCAGCAGCTTATACAGGGGCCGTAGACTGAACACCGGGGAGCTGTTTTTT.